The clone carrying this T cell receptor (beta chain) was counted a few times. Germline V CDR1 and CDR2: SGHDN, FVKESK. The V end was cut by 1 base, the J end by 5 bases, with 8 bases between. The CDR3 spans 13 residues. These data come from a study of human T cells and chemical hapten exposure. Time point denoted: patch test 1, 2 weeks after DPC sensitization. Treatment of the sample: therapeutic diphenylcyclopropenone sensitization with weekly scalp DPC. TCRdb re-called the RACE reads with MiXCR, one entry per CDR3 protein. The sample records 120,000 or so distinct CDR3 sequences, roughly 15% being singletons.

The specimen was whole blood, collected in connection with sensitization to the hapten diphenylcyclopropenone (DPC). This TCR was recovered from a man younger than 35 with alopecia areata. Some clones in this sample may be carry-over from other donors' samples. J is TRBJ1-2 and V is TRBV14; no firm D call. The CDR3, as DNA: TGTGCCAGCAGCCAAGCTGTTGGTTATGGCTACACCTTC. Protein product: CASSQAVGYGYTF.